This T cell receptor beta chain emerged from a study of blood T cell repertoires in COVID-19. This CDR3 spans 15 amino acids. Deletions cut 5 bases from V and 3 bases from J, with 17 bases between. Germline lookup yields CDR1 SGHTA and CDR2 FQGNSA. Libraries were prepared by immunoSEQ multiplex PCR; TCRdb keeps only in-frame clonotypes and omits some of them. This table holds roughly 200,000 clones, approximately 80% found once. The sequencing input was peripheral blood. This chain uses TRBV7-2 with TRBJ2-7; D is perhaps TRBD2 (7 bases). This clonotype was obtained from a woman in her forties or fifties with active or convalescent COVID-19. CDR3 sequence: CASSPGGGEVYEQYF. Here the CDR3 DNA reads TGTGCCAGCAGCCCTGGAGGGGGGGAGGTCTACGAGCAGTACTTC.